This T cell receptor beta chain was observed in a study of cytomegalovirus exposure and HLA in healthy donors. Background on the study: The 95 to 150 validation repertoires used a platform that matched the one used for the 550 to 800 first-cohort repertoires, as a later analysis reported. The study, taken as a whole, reports: In vitro assays verified that a few CMV-associated chains recognized CMV antigens specifically. The study flagged fewer than 200 TCR beta chains as cytomegalovirus-associated. Subsequent analysis showed first-cohort TCR clusters tending to co-occur in more than 90 validation repertoires.

TCRdb's table, derived via immunoSEQ multiplex PCR, lists solely in-frame clones and lacks some. The sample yields 130,000 to 150,000 clones, roughly nine tenths seen once. Comments on this clone: Its antigen is undetermined.

The CDR3 is 14 residues long. V shed 4 bases and J 3 bases; nucleotides not matched to a gene: 2. CDR1 and CDR2 from the germline V gene are SGHDT and YYEEEE. This clonotype was sampled from a man aged 18 to 29 in good health and CMV-seronegative. V and J are TRBV5-6 and TRBJ2-7; TRBD2 agrees at 12 bases. Source material: PBMCs. Written as DNA, the CDR3 is TGTGCCAGCAGCCCGGGACTAGCGGGCTACGAGCAGTACGTC. Encoded protein: CASSPGLAGYEQYV.